Described below is a single T cell receptor (beta chain) sequence and its context. Antigen specificity is unknown. This record belongs to a study of molecular identifiers for immune sequencing clone quantification. Regarding the study as a whole: Clones above 20 RNA copies held over 98% of effector molecules, under 1% in naive cells.

Germline V gene lookup returns CDR1 SSHAT and CDR2 FNYEAQ (reference sequence). The CDR3 totals 16 residues. Sorting isolated naive CD8 T cells as CD8+CD4-CCR7+CD45RA+ events. Methods described previously, with TCR primers listed, were used for bulk TCR libraries. From the PCR reads, TCRdb called clonotypes with MiXCR, one entry per CDR3 protein. Of about 630,000 distinct CDR3 sequences in the sample, about 25% were seen once. The material sequenced was naive CD8+ T cells from blood, with Jurkat cell RNA spiked in. Noted subset: FACS-sorted CD8+CD4-CCR7+CD45RA+ naive T cells. This sequence originates from a human donor in good health. Some libraries in this study had Jurkat cell RNA spiked in. The J gene is TRBJ1-5, the V gene TRBV7-7; TRBD1 aligns across 7 bases. CDR3: CASSDRVYWECQPQHF. The CDR3 DNA sequence: TGTGCTAGCTCCGACAGGGTCTATTGGGAATGTCAGCCCCAGCATTTT.